The sequence of this T cell receptor (beta chain) was determined in a study of T cell repertoires in cytomegalovirus infection (dated by TCRdb to between 2018 and 2020). Turning to the overall study: Because public TCR beta signatures pointed to carriage of CMV infection together with the matching HLA type, the HLA type of each donor mattered for the analysis.

Overall study outcomes, separate from this receptor: In both this cohort and an independent roughly 400-donor cohort, the cumulative frequency of public TCR beta family members distinguished carriers of CMV infection plus the relevant HLA type. In the ex vivo response, HLA-C-restricted CMV-specific TCR beta clonotypes were dominant, and in two of eight donors the single most frequent clonotype came from this HLA-C-restricted group.

Sequencing relied on an Illumina HiSeq 1500. TCRdb took the public reads, trimmed them with fastp at Q25, ran MiXCR for clone calling and kept in-frame beta chains. Rows are unified per CDR3 protein, each entry keeping the most common DNA and genes. The sample yields over 300,000 distinct CDR3 sequences; more than 8% were counted once. The ten largest account for around 4.1% of the sample. As concerns this clonotype: It has no known antigen specificity. Base qualities are not recorded, but no much larger clone differs from it by a single base.

From cysteine to phenylalanine, the CDR3 is 17 amino acids long. Only CDR3 DNA remains: 51 bases, in frame from the first base. CDR1 and CDR2 are drawn from the germline V gene: MNHEY, SVGEGT. At the junction V is shortened by 2 bases and J by 8 bases; bases outside the gene matches: 12. The sample was PBMCs. The chain uses TRBV6-2 or TRBV6-3 and TRBJ2-1; 10 bases in the junction line up with TRBD2. This TCR came from a human donor in good health (CMV status not recorded). Some clones in this sample may be carry-over from other donors' samples. The nucleotide sequence reads TGTGCCAGCAGTTACAGGGCGGCTAGCGGGAGAGCGGATGAGCAGTTCTTC. Translation gives CASSYRAASGRADEQFF.